This T cell receptor beta chain was identified during a study of cytomegalovirus exposure and HLA in healthy donors. Germline V gives CDR1 MNHEY, CDR2 SVGAGI. The V and J ends lost 5 bases and 5 bases, in that order; junction bases with no gene match: 6. This CDR3 is built from 15 residues. This clone has just a few counts. Its matching antigen is unknown. Primers included in the PCR were 60 Vbeta and 13 Jbeta primers. Sequenced by immunoSEQ multiplex PCR; TCRdb stores in-frame clones only, minus some. Of under 200,000 clones listed, 70% to 85% are singletons. Overall study findings and caveats: A prior analysis recorded that most TCR beta V segments were productive about 90% or about 30% of the time. TCR beta sequences reportedly predicted most subjects' HLA-A and HLA-B alleles accurately. With DRB1 most and HLA-C fewest, TCR association rates differed between HLA loci in a later analysis.

What was sequenced was PBMCs. The receptor was isolated from a woman in her twenties or thirties in good health and CMV-seropositive. The chain employs TRBV6-5 and TRBJ1-6, with 7 bases lining up with TRBD1. The CDR3 region is CASSQRQGHNSPLHF. CDR3 nucleotides: TGTGCCAGCAGTCAACGACAGGGCCATAATTCACCCCTCCACTTT.